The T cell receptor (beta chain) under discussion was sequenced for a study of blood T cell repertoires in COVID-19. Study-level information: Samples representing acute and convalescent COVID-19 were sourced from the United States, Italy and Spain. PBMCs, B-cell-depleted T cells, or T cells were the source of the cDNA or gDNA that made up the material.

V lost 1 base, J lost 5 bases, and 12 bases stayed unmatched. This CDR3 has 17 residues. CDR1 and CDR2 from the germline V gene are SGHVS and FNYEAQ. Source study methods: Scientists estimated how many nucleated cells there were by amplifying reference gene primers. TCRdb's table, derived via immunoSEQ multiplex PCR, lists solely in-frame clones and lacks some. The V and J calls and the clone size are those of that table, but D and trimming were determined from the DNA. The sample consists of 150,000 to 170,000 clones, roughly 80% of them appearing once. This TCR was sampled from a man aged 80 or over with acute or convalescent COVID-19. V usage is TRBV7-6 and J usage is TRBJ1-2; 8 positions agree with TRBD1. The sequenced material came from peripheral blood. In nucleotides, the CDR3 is TGTGCCAGCAGCTTAGGGGAACCCGGGACAGGAGATTATGGCTACACCTTC. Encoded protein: CASSLGEPGTGDYGYTF.